This T cell receptor (beta chain) was recovered during a study of T cells after yellow fever vaccination. TCRdb recomputed calls from the 5' RACE reads with MiXCR, one row per CDR3 protein. In the table there are 200,000 to 300,000 distinct CDR3 sequences, around 3.5% of which are singletons. V dropped 4 bases and J dropped 2; count of bases not matched to a gene: 10. The CDR3 contains 16 residues. CDR1 SGHRS and CDR2 YFSETQ come from the germline V gene. The material sequenced was PBMCs, taken 15 days after the yellow fever booster vaccination. The sequence was collected from a man between 18 and 35 years old who received the YFV17D yellow fever vaccine. V and J are TRBV5-1 and TRBJ2-5; TRBD2 aligns across 8 bases. The CDR3 DNA sequence: TGCGCCAGCAGCCCAAGCGGGGGAACGTTACAAGAGACCCAGTACTTC. This translates into CASSPSGGTLQETQYF.